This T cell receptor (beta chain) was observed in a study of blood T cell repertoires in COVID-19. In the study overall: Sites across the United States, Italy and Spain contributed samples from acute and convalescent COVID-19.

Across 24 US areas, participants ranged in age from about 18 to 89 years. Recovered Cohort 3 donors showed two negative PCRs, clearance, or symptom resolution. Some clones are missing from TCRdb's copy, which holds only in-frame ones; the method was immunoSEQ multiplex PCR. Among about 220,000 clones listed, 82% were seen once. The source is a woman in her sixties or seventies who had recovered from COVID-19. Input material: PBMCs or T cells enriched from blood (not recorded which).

The CDR3 nucleotides read TGTGCCAGCAGTTCAAGGACTAGCGGGGGGGCCAATGAGCAGTTCTTC. Translation gives CASSSRTSGGANEQFF. The rearrangement uses TRBV2 and TRBJ2-1; TRBD2 aligns across 15 bases. The V gene's germline CDR1 is SNHLY and CDR2 FYNNEI. This CDR3 is 16 amino acids long. J was trimmed by 6 bases and V by 5 bases; bases with no gene match: 5.